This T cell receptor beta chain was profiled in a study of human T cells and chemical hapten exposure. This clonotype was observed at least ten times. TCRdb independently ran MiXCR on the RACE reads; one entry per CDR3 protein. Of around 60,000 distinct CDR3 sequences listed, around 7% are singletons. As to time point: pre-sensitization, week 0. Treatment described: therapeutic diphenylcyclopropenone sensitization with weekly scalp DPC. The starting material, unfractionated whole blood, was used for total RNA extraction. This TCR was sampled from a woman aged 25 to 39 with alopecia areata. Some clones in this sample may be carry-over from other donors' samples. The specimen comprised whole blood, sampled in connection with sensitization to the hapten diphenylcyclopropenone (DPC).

CDR3 bases: TGTGCCAGTAGTATTGGGGGTACCCAAGAGACCCAGTACTTC. It codes for CASSIGGTQETQYF. This chain links TRBV19 with TRBJ2-5; D may match TRBD1 or TRBD2 (5 bases each). Deletions cut 3 bases from V and 1 base from J, with 9 bases between. This CDR3 has 14 amino acids. In germline, CDR1 is LNHDA, CDR2 SQIVND (reference sequence).